The T cell receptor beta chain described here comes from a study of blood T cell repertoires in COVID-19. The overall study: Whether acute or convalescent, the COVID-19 samples came from the United States, Italy and Spain. T cells, B-cell-depleted T cells, or PBMCs supplied cDNA or gDNA.

As originally analysed: It was from reference gene primer amplification that nucleated cell counts were estimated. Measured with immunoSEQ multiplex PCR; TCRdb has only the in-frame clones, and not every one. V, J and clone size derive from that table, while D and trimming were established from the DNA sequence. The data show roughly 75,000 clones, approximately 92% seen once. This receptor was identified in a human donor in a cohort sampled during active COVID-19. Sequenced sample: peripheral blood.

The CDR3 here is CASSLGPTGFEDSPLHF. The CDR3, as DNA: TGCGCCAGCAGCTTGGGACCGACAGGGTTTGAAGATTCACCCCTCCACTTT. The chain is built from TRBV5-1 and TRBJ1-6; 7 positions match TRBD1. CDR3 size: 17 residues. After removal of 0 bases from V and 8 bases from J, the junction contained 11 bases not matched to a gene. Looked up from germline, CDR1 is SGHRS and CDR2 is YFSETQ.